This paragraph covers one TCR beta chain sequence. Per the germline V gene, CDR1 is SEHNR and CDR2 is FQNEAQ (reference sequence). V lost 5 bases and J lost 5, with 18 bases in between. The CDR3 is 16 amino acids. As processed by the authors: From reference gene primer amplification, estimates of nucleated cell counts were derived. Repertoires were generated with immunoSEQ multiplex PCR, while TCRdb's copy carries only in-frame clones and drops some. For V, J and clone size, that table is used; D and trimming come from the DNA. The repertoire includes roughly 200,000 clones, roughly 94% of them detected once, and 0.7% to 0.8% sits in the top ten. The data derive from a study of blood T cell repertoires in COVID-19.

The clonotype originates from a man in his thirties or forties with COVID-19, enrolled during active disease. Sequencing was performed on peripheral blood. This sequence joins TRBV7-9 and TRBJ1-4; D not resolved. CDR3 loop: CASSQRTGGLNEKLFF. The CDR3 DNA reads TGTGCCAGCAGCCAACGAACCGGAGGGTTGAATGAAAAACTGTTTTTT.